This entry features one T cell receptor beta chain sequence. The sample belongs to a study of blood T cell repertoires in COVID-19. Turning to the study itself: The analysed material was cDNA or gDNA that came from T cells, B-cell-depleted T cells, or PBMCs.

The CDR3 totals 12 residues. Germline lookup yields CDR1 LNHDA and CDR2 SQIVND (reference sequence). V was pared by 6 bases and J by 10 bases, with 3 bases of the junction left unmatched. Assay: immunoSEQ multiplex PCR; the TCRdb copy retains only in-frame clones and omits some. Here the sample spans about 160,000 clones, around 82% being singletons. The clonotype comes from a woman aged 40-49 years with COVID-19, enrolled during active disease. The sample taken for sequencing was peripheral blood. The V and J genes are TRBV19 and TRBJ1-6; 7 nucleotides match TRBD1. The CDR3 here is CASRQGYSPLHF. The CDR3 coding sequence is TGTGCCAGTAGACAGGGGTACTCACCCCTCCACTTT.